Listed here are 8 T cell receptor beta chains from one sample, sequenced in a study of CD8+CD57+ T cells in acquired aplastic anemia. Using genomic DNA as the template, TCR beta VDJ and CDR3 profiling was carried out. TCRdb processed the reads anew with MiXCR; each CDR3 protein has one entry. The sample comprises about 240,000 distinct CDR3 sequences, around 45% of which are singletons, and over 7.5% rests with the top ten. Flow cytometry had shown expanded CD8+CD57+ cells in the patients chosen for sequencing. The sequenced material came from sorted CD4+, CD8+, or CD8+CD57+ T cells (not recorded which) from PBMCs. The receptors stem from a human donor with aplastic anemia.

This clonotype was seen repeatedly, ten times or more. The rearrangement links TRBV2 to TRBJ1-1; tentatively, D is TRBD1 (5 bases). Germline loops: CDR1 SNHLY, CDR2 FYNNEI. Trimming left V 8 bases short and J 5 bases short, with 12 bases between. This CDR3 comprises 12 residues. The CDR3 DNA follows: TGTGCCAGCCCAGGACGGACAACTGAAGCTTTCTTT. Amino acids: CASPGRTTEAFF.

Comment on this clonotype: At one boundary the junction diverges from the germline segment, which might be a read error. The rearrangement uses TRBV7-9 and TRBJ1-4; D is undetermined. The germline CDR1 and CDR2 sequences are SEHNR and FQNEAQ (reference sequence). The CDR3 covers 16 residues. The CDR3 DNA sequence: TGTACCAGCAGCCACCAGCGGGAGCTCTACAATGAAAAACTGTTTTTT. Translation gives CTSSHQRELYNEKLFF.

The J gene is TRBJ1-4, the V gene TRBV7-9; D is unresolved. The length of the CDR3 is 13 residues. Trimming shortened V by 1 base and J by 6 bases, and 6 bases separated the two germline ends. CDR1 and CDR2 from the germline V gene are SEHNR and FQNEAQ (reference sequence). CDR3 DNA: TGTGCCAGCAGCTTAGGGAGGCATGAAAAACTGTTTTTT. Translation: CASSLGRHEKLFF.

This chain's CDR3 is CATRDISYEQYF. The CDR3 coding sequence is TGTGCCACCAGGGACATCTCCTACGAGCAGTACTTC. The rearrangement links TRBV15 to TRBJ2-7; tentative D call: TRBD1 (5 bases). Germline V gene sequence: CDR1 LNHNV, CDR2 YYDKDF (reference sequence). Trimming left V 6 bases short and J 0 bases short, with 6 bases between. This CDR3 has 12 residues.

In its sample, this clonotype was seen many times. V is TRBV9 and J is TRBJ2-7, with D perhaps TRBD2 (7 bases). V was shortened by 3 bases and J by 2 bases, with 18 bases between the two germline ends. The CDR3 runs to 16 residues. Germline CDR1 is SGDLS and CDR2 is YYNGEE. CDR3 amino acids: CASSGGGGSGTYEQYF. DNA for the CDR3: TGTGCCAGCAGCGGAGGGGGGGGGTCGGGTACCTACGAGCAGTACTTC.

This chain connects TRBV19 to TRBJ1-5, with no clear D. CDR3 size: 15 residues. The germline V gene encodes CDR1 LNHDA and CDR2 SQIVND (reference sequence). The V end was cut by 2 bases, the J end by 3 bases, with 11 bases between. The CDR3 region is CASSIKDWDNQPQHF. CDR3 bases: TGTGCCAGTAGTATAAAGGACTGGGACAATCAGCCCCAGCATTTT.

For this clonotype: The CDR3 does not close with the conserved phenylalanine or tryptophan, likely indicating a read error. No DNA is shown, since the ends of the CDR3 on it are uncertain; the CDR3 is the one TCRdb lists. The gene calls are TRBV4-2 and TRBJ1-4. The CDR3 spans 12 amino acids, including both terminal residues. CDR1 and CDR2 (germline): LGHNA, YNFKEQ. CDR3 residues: CASRSVGTEDVY.

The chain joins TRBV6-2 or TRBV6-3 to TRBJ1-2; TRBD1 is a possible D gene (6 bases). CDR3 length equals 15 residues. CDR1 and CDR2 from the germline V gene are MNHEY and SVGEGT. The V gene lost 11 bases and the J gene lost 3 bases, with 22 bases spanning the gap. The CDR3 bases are TGTGCCCCTCCCTCCCTCAGGGGCACTCACTATGGCTACACCTTC. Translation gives CAPPSLRGTHYGYTF.